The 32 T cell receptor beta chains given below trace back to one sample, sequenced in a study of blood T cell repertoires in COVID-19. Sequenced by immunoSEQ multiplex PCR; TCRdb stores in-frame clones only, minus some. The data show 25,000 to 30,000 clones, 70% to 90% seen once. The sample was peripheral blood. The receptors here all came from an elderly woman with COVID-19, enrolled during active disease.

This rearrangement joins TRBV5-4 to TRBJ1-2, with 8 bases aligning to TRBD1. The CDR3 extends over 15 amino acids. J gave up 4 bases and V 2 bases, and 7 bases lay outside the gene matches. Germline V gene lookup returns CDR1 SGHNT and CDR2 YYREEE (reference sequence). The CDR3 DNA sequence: TGTGCCAGCAGCTTCAAAGGACAGGGTGCCTATGGCTACACCTTC. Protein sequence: CASSFKGQGAYGYTF.

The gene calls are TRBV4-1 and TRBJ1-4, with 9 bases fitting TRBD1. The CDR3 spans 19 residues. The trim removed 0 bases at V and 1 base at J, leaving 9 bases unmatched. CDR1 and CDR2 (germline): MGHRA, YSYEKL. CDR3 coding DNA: TGCGCCAGCAGCCAAGACCCACAGGGGGCGTTCGAAACTAATGAAAAACTGTTTTTT. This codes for CASSQDPQGAFETNEKLFF.

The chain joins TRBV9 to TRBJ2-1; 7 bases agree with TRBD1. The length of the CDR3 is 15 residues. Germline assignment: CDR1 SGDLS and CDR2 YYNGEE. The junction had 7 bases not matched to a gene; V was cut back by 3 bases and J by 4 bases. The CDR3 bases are TGTGCCAGCAGCGGGGGACAGCTTTTATACAATGAGCAGTTCTTC. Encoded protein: CASSGGQLLYNEQFF.

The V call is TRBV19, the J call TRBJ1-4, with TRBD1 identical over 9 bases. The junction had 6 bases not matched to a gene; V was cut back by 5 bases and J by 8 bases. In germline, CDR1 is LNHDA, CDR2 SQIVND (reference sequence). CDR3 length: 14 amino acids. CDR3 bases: TGTGCCAGTAGTCGACAGGGGGATGGGGAAAAACTGTTTTTT. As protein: CASSRQGDGEKLFF.

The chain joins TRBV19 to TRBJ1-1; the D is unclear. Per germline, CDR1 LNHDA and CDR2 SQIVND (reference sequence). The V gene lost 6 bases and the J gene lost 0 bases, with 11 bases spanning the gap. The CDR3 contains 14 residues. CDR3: CASSGEVLNTEAFF. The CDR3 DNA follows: TGTGCCAGTAGCGGGGAGGTATTGAACACTGAAGCTTTCTTT.

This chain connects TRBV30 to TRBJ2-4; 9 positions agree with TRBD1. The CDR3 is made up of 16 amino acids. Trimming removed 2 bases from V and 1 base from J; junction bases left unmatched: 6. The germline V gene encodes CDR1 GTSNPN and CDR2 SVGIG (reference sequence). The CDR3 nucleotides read TGTGCCTGGAGTCAGACACAGGGGGCGGCCAAAAACATTCAGTACTTC. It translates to CAWSQTQGAAKNIQYF.

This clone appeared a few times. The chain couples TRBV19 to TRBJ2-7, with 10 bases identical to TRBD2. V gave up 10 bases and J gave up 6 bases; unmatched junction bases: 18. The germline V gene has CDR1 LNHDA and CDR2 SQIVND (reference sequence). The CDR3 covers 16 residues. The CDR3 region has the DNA TGTGCCACCACCAGTCACCTAGCGGGGGTCTCGGGCGAGCAGTACTTC. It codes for CATTSHLAGVSGEQYF.

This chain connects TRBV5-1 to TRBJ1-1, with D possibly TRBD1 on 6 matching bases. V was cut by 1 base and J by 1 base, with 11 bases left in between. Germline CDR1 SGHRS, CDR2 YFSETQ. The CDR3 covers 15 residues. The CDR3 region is CASSLKSGENTEAFF. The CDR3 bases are TGCGCCAGCAGCTTGAAGTCAGGGGAGAACACTGAAGCTTTCTTT.

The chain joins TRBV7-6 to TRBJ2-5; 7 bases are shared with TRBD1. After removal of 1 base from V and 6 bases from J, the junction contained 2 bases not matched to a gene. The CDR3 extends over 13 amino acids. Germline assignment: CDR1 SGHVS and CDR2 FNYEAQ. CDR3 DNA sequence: TGTGCCAGCAGCTTAGGACAGGGAAAGACCCAGTACTTC. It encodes CASSLGQGKTQYF.

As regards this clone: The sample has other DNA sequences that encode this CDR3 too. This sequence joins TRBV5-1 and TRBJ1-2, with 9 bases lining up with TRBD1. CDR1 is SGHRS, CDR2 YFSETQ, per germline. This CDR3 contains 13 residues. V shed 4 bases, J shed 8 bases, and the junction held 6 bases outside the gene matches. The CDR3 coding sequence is TGCGCCAGCAGCCCGGGACAGGGAGGGGGCTACACCTTC. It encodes CASSPGQGGGYTF.

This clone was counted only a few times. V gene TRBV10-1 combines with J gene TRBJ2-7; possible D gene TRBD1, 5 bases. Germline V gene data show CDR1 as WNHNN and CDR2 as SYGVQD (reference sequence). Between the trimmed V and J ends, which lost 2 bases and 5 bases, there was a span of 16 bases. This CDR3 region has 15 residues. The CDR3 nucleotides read TGCGCCAGCAGTGAGGGTGGGGCAGGGTGGAACGAGCAGTACTTC. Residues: CASSEGGAGWNEQYF.

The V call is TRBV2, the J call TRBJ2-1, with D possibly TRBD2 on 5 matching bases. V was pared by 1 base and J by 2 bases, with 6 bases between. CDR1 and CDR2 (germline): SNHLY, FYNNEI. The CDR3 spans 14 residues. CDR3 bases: TGTGCCAGCAGTGAAGGTAGCGCCTACAATGAGCAGTTCTTC. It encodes CASSEGSAYNEQFF.

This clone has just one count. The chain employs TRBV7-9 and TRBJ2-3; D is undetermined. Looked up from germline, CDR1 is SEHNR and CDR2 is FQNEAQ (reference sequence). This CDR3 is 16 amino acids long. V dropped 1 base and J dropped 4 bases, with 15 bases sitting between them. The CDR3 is CASSLGLDWIADTQYF. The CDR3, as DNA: TGTGCCAGCAGCTTAGGGCTAGACTGGATTGCAGATACGCAGTATTTT. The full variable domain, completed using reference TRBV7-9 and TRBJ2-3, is DTGVSQNPRHKITKRGQNVTFRCDPISEHNRLYWYRQTLGQGPEFLTYFQNEAQLEKSRLLSDRFSAERPKGSFSTLEIQRTEQGDSAMYLCASSLGLDWIADTQYFGPGTRLTVL.

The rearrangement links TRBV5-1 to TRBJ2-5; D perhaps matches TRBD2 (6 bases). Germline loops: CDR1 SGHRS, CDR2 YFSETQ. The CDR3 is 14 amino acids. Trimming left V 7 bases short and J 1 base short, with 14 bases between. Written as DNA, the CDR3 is TGCGCCAGCGCGCGGGGTGGGCTCCAAGAGACCCAGTACTTC. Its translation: CASARGGLQETQYF.

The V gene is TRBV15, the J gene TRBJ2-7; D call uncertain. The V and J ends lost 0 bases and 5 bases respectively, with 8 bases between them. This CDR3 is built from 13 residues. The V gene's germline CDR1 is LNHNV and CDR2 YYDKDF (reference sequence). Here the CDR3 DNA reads TGTGCCACCAGCAGAGATTCGCAGGACGAGCAGTACTTC. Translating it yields CATSRDSQDEQYF. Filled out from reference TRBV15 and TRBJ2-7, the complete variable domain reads DAMVIQNPRYQVTQFGKPVTLSCSQTLNHNVMYWYQQKSSQAPKLLFHYYDKDFNNEADTPDNFQSRRPNTSFCFLDIRSPGLGDTAMYLCATSRDSQDEQYFGPGTRLTVT.

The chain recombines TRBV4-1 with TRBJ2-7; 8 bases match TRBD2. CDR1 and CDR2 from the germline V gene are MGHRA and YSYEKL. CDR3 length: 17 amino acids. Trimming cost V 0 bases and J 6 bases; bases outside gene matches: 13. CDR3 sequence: CASSQDNRLSGGREQYF. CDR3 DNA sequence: TGCGCCAGCAGCCAAGATAACCGACTAAGCGGGGGTCGCGAGCAGTACTTC.

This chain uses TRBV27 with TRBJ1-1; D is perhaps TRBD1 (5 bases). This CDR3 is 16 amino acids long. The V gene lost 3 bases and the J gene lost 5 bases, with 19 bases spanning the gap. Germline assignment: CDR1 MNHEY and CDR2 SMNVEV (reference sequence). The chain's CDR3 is CASSFLNRGVGTEAFF. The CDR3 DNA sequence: TGTGCCAGCAGTTTCCTGAATCGGGGGGTAGGGACTGAAGCTTTCTTT.

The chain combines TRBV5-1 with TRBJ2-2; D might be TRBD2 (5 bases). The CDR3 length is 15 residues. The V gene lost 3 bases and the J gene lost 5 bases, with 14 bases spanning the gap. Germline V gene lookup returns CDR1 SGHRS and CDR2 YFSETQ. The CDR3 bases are TGCGCCAGCAGCTACGGACTCGGCGGGACCGGGGAGCTGTTTTTT. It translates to CASSYGLGGTGELFF.

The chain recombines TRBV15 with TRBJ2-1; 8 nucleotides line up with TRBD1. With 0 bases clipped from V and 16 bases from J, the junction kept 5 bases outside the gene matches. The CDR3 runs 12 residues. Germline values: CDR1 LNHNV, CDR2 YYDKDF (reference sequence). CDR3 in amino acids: CATSRDLQGVFF. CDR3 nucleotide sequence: TGTGCCACCAGCAGAGATTTACAGGGGGTCTTCTTC.

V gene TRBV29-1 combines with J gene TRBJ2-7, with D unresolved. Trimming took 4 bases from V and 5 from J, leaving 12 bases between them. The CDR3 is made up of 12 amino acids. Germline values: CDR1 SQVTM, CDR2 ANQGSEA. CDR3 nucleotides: TGCAGCGTTGGAGCAGGATCGAACGAGCAGTACTTC. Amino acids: CSVGAGSNEQYF.

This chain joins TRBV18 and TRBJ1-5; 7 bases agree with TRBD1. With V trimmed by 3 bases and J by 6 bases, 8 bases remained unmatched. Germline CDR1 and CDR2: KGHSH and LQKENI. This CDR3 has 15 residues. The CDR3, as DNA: TGTGCCAGCTCACCGGGAAAACAGGGGCCTCAGCCCCAGCATTTT. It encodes CASSPGKQGPQPQHF.

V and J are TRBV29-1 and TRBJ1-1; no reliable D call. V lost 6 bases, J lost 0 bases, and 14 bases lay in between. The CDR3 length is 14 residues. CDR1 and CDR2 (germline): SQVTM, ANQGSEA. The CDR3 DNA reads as TGCAGCGTCGCCAAGAGGGCGTTGAACACTGAAGCTTTCTTT. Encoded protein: CSVAKRALNTEAFF.

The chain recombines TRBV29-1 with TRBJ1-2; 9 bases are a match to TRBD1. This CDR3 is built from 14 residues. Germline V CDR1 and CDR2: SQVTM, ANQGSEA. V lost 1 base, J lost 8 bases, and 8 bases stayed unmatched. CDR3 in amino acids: CSVEGGTGIGGYTF. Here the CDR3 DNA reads TGCAGCGTTGAAGGAGGGACAGGGATTGGGGGCTACACCTTC.

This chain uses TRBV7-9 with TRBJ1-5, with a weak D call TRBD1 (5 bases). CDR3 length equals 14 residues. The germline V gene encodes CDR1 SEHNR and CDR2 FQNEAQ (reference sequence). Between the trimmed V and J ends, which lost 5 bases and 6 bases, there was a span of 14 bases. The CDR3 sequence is CASSKAGMGQPQHF. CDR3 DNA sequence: TGTGCCAGCAGCAAGGCAGGGATGGGTCAGCCCCAGCATTTT.

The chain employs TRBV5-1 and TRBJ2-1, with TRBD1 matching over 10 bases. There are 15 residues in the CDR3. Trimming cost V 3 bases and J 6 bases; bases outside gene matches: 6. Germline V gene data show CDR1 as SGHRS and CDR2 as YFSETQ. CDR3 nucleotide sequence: TGCGCCAGCAGCTATGCCGGGACAGGGGTCAATGAGCAGTTCTTC. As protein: CASSYAGTGVNEQFF. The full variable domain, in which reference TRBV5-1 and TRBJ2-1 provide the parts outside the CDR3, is KAGVTQTPRYLIKTRGQQVTLSCSPISGHRSVSWYQQTPGQGLQFLFEYFSETQRNKGNFPGRFSGRQFSNSRSEMNVSTLELGDSALYLCASSYAGTGVNEQFFGPGTRLTVL.

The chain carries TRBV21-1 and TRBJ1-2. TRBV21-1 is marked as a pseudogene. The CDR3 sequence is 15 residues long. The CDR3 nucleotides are TGTGCCAGCAGCAAGGGGAGCCAATGTAACTATGGCTACACCTTC. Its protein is CASSKGSQCNYGYTF.

The chain's CDR3 is CASSGQGQAYEQYF. In DNA, the CDR3 is TGCGCCAGCAGCGGTCAGGGGCAGGCCTACGAGCAGTACTTC. The gene calls are TRBV5-1 and TRBJ2-7; tentatively, D is TRBD1 (6 bases). The CDR3 contains 14 residues. Germline CDR1 reads SGHRS; CDR2 reads YFSETQ. V shed 4 bases and J shed 2 bases, with 13 bases lying between them. The complete variable domain, with remaining parts taken from reference TRBV5-1 and TRBJ2-7, reads KAGVTQTPRYLIKTRGQQVTLSCSPISGHRSVSWYQQTPGQGLQFLFEYFSETQRNKGNFPGRFSGRQFSNSRSEMNVSTLELGDSALYLCASSGQGQAYEQYFGPGTRLTVT.

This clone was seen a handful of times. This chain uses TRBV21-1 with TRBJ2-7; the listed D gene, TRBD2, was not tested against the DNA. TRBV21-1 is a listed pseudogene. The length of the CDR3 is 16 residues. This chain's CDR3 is CASSKEGSGATYEQYF. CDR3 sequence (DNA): TGTGCCAGCAGCAAAGAGGGTAGCGGGGCTACCTACGAGCAGTACTTC.

The CDR3 nucleotides read TGCGCCAGCAGCTTGGACATAACGAACACTGAAGCTTTCTTT. Translating it yields CASSLDITNTEAFF. The rearrangement joins TRBV5-1 to TRBJ1-1; D call uncertain. V was trimmed by 0 bases and J by 1 base, leaving 7 bases between them. CDR3 size: 14 residues. Germline V lookup: CDR1 SGHRS, CDR2 YFSETQ.

The CDR3 sequence: CASSPLAGMTTGELFF. CDR3 bases: TGTGCCAGCAGCCCCTTAGCGGGTATGACCACCGGGGAGCTGTTTTTT. The rearrangement uses TRBV11-2 and TRBJ2-2; the match to TRBD2 covers 7 bases. The CDR3 loop spans 16 amino acids. Germline CDR1 is SGHAT and CDR2 is FQNNGV. The V and J ends lost 5 bases and 4 bases, in that order; junction bases with no gene match: 10.

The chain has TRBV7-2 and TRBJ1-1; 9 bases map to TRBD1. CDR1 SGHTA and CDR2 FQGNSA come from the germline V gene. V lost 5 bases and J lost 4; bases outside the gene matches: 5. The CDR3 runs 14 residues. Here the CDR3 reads CASSENRGLTEAFF. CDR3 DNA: TGTGCCAGCAGCGAAAACAGGGGGCTCACTGAAGCTTTCTTT.

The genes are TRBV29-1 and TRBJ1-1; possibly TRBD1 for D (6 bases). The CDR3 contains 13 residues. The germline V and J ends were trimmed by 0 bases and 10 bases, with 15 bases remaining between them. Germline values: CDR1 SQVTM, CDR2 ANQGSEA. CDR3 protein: CSVEEGALSVAFF. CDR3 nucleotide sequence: TGCAGCGTTGAAGAGGGGGCATTGTCGGTAGCTTTCTTT.